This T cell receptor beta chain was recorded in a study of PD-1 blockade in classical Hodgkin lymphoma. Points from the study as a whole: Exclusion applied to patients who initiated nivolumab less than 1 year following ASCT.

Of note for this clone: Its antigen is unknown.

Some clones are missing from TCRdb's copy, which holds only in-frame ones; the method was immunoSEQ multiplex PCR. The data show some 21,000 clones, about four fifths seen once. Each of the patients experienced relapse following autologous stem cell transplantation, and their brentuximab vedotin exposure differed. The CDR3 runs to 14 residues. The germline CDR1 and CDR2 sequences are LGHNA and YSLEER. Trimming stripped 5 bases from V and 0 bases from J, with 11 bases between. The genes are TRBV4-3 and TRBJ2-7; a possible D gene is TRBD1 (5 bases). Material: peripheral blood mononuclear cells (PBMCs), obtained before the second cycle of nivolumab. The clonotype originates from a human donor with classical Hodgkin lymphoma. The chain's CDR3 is CASSSGQSSYEQYF. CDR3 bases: TGCGCCAGCAGCTCAGGACAAAGCTCCTACGAGCAGTACTTC.